What follows is one TCR beta chain and its context. What it binds is not known. CDR1 and CDR2 (germline): SGHDT, YYEEEE. Trimming took 4 bases from V and 5 from J, leaving 19 bases between them. CDR3 length: 15 amino acids. Both 60 Vbeta primers and 13 Jbeta primers went into the PCR. Only in-frame clones appear in the TCRdb table, and some are missing; sequencing was by immunoSEQ multiplex PCR. The profile shows 110,000 to 150,000 clones, 75% to 90% of them singletons. The sample originates from a study of cytomegalovirus exposure and HLA in healthy donors. Regarding the study as a whole: What TCR beta sequences reportedly achieved was accurate prediction of HLA-A and HLA-B alleles in most subjects. Most of the CMV-associated TCR beta chains (in a later analysis) appeared to be HLA-restricted.

J is TRBJ2-7 and V is TRBV5-6; possible D gene TRBD1, 5 bases. The receptor was isolated from a man in his forties in good health and CMV-seronegative. The sample comprised PBMCs. The CDR3 region has the DNA TGTGCCAGCAGCATTGGTGGGCAGGGTAGCAACGAGCAGTACTTC. It is translated as CASSIGGQGSNEQYF.